This TCR beta chain was found in a study of blood T cell repertoires in COVID-19. Study details: PBMCs, B-cell-depleted T cells, or T cells were the source of the cDNA or gDNA that made up the material.

Patients from Seattle were sampled longitudinally, starting during active infection. CDR3 size: 13 residues. CDR1 is LNHDA, CDR2 SQIVND, per germline (reference sequence). V lost 4 bases, J lost 2 bases, and 5 bases lay in between. Authors' analysis steps: The assay estimated nucleated cells by amplifying reference gene primers. Measured with immunoSEQ multiplex PCR; TCRdb has only the in-frame clones, and not every one. V and J calls plus clone size are reproduced from that table; the DNA served to infer D and trimming. The top ten hold roughly 6% of the sample, which has a few hundred thousand clones, about 87% seen once.

The rearrangement uses TRBV19 and TRBJ2-2, with D unclear. Sequencing was carried out using peripheral blood. The receptor comes from a woman in her fifties or sixties with COVID-19, enrolled during active disease. CDR3 DNA: TGTGCCAGTAGTACCCTTAACACCGGGGAGCTGTTTTTT. Translation: CASSTLNTGELFF.